The 15 T cell receptor beta chains listed next were all sequenced from one sample in a study of blood T cell repertoires in COVID-19. TCRdb keeps only in-frame clones here, not all; method: immunoSEQ multiplex PCR. This sample has 210,000 or so clones, with roughly 87% found just once. Sequencing was performed on peripheral blood. These receptors all stem from a man aged 40-50 years with active or convalescent COVID-19.

V usage is TRBV5-6 and J usage is TRBJ2-7, with D tentatively TRBD1 (6 bases). Between the trimmed V and J ends, which lost 2 bases and 2 bases, there was a span of 11 bases. The CDR3 sequence is 14 residues long. Germline values: CDR1 SGHDT, CDR2 YYEEEE. The CDR3 DNA reads as TGTGCCAGCAGCTTTTTACAGGGACCCTACGAGCAGTACTTC. Translated: CASSFLQGPYEQYF.

The V gene is TRBV11-2, the J gene TRBJ2-1, with TRBD2 identical over 8 bases. Germline V gene sequence: CDR1 SGHAT, CDR2 FQNNGV. The CDR3 consists of 19 residues. The V and J ends lost 2 bases and 4 bases, in that order; junction bases with no gene match: 16. The CDR3 DNA is TGTGCCAGCAGCTTATTAAAAAGAGTTGCCGGACTAGCTTACAATGAGCAGTTCTTC. Its protein is CASSLLKRVAGLAYNEQFF.

J is TRBJ2-2 and V is TRBV7-9; D remains ambiguous. The germline V gene encodes CDR1 SEHNR and CDR2 FQNEAQ (reference sequence). Between the trimmed V and J ends, which lost 4 bases and 4 bases, there was a span of 16 bases. This CDR3 region has 16 residues. The CDR3, as DNA: TGTGCCAGCAGCTCCTCAGCTGAGTTAGCCACCGGGGAGCTGTTTTTT. Encoded protein: CASSSSAELATGELFF.

The chain recombines TRBV28 with TRBJ1-1; the match to TRBD1 covers 8 bases. The CDR3 is made up of 13 amino acids. The germline gives CDR1 MDHEN, CDR2 SYDVKM. V trimming: 4 bases; J trimming: 5 bases; junction bases outside the gene matches: 3. The CDR3 spells CASSSNRGTEAFF. Written as DNA, the CDR3 is TGTGCCAGCAGTTCCAACAGGGGGACTGAAGCTTTCTTT.

This chain connects TRBV5-1 to TRBJ2-3, with 10 bases aligning to TRBD1. V shed 4 bases, J shed 4 bases, and the junction held 9 bases outside the gene matches. CDR3 length: 16 amino acids. Germline V lookup: CDR1 SGHRS, CDR2 YFSETQ. The CDR3 loop reads CASSPDPGQGSDTQYF. CDR3 DNA: TGCGCCAGCAGCCCTGATCCGGGACAGGGGTCAGATACGCAGTATTTT.

The CDR3 region has the DNA TGTGCCAGCAGCTCCCACTCTTCAGGGGTGATGAACACTGAAGCTTTCTTT. Translation: CASSSHSSGVMNTEAFF. V gene TRBV7-3 combines with J gene TRBJ1-1; possibly TRBD1 for D (6 bases). The CDR3 runs 17 residues. Per germline, CDR1 SGHTA and CDR2 FQGTGA. V was clipped by 4 bases and J by 0 bases, with 18 bases between them.

The CDR3: CASSLPSGVNTEAFF. CDR3 DNA sequence: TGTGCCAGCAGTTTACCCTCGGGAGTGAACACTGAAGCTTTCTTT. This chain links TRBV28 with TRBJ1-1; no clear D gene. The CDR3 extends over 15 amino acids. V lost 2 bases and J 0 bases, leaving 10 bases between the germline ends. Germline assignment: CDR1 MDHEN and CDR2 SYDVKM.

The chain uses TRBV7-9 and TRBJ1-1; D ambiguous. The germline V and J ends were trimmed by 5 bases and 7 bases, with 23 bases remaining between them. CDR1 is SEHNR and CDR2 is FQNEAQ in the germline V gene (reference sequence). CDR3 length: 16 residues. The CDR3 region has the DNA TGTGCCAGCAGCCCCCCTCGATCCGGGATCGCGGTTGAAGCTTTCTTT. Translated, it gives CASSPPRSGIAVEAFF.

This clone was seen only once. This rearrangement joins TRBV7-2 to TRBJ2-6; 10 nucleotides line up with TRBD1. V gave up 5 bases and J gave up 0 bases; unmatched junction bases: 1. The CDR3 runs to 16 residues. Germline assignment: CDR1 SGHTA and CDR2 FQGNSA. The CDR3 spells CASSRTGGSGANVLTF. The CDR3 coding sequence is TGTGCCAGCAGCAGGACAGGGGGCTCTGGGGCCAACGTCCTGACTTTC.

This clone has just one count. V and J are TRBV7-9 and TRBJ2-1; possible D gene TRBD2, 7 bases. This CDR3 is built from 15 residues. Germline CDR1 is SEHNR and CDR2 is FQNEAQ (reference sequence). Trimming pared 1 base from V and 10 bases from J, leaving 17 bases between. Here the CDR3 reads CASSLEGGGGGEQFF. The CDR3 DNA reads as TGTGCCAGCAGCTTAGAGGGAGGAGGCGGGGGCGAGCAGTTCTTC.

The chain recombines TRBV28 with TRBJ1-1, with 8 bases matching TRBD1. With 6 bases clipped from V and 11 bases from J, the junction kept 11 bases outside the gene matches. Germline V CDR1 and CDR2: MDHEN, SYDVKM. The CDR3 is 13 amino acids. The CDR3 region has the DNA TGTGCCAGCAGACTGCAGGGGGCGAGTCTTGCTTTCTTT. It encodes CASRLQGASLAFF.

This clone was observed a single time. The chain joins TRBV5-1 to TRBJ2-3; D is possibly TRBD1 (6 bases). Trimming left V 9 bases short and J 1 base short, with 24 bases between. Germline V gene lookup returns CDR1 SGHRS and CDR2 YFSETQ. The CDR3 has 17 amino acids. CDR3 in DNA: TGCGCCACCCAGCTTCCCGAAAACAGGGACGGCACAGATACGCAGTATTTT. This sequence encodes CATQLPENRDGTDTQYF.

Comment on this clone: The sample holds other DNA sequences that translate to the same CDR3. The chain is built from TRBV27 and TRBJ2-7; tentative D call: TRBD1 (5 bases). V gave up 3 bases and J gave up 1 base, with 7 bases separating them. The CDR3 extends over 13 amino acids. Looked up from germline, CDR1 is MNHEY and CDR2 is SMNVEV (reference sequence). The chain's CDR3 is CASSFAGSYEQYF. The CDR3 DNA is TGTGCCAGCAGTTTTGCAGGGTCCTACGAGCAGTACTTC.

The chain recombines TRBV7-2 with TRBJ1-3, with a weak D call TRBD1 (5 bases). This CDR3 has 14 amino acids. Germline CDR1 SGHTA, CDR2 FQGNSA. Trimming removed 4 bases from V and 3 bases from J, with 10 bases in between. CDR3 sequence: CASSCVGGGNTIYF. In nucleotides, the CDR3 is TGTGCCAGCAGCTGCGTCGGGGGTGGAAACACCATATATTTT. Complete variable domain (other parts from reference TRBV7-2 and TRBJ1-3): GAGVSQSPSNKVTEKGKDVELRCDPISGHTALYWYRQSLGQGLEFLIYFQGNSAPDKSGLPSDRFSAERTGGSVSTLTIQRTQQEDSAVYLCASSCVGGGNTIYFGEGSWLTVV.

A remark on this clone: The identical CDR3 is also encoded by other nucleotide sequences in the sample. V gene TRBV5-1 combines with J gene TRBJ2-2, with D possibly matching TRBD1 (5 bases). The CDR3 covers 13 residues. V dropped 0 bases and J dropped 7 bases, with 7 bases sitting between them. Per the germline V gene, CDR1 is SGHRS and CDR2 is YFSETQ. CDR3 sequence: CASSLEGNGELFF. The CDR3 coding sequence is TGCGCCAGCAGCTTGGAGGGGAACGGGGAGCTGTTTTTT. Drawing the rest from reference TRBV5-1 and TRBJ2-2, the complete variable domain is KAGVTQTPRYLIKTRGQQVTLSCSPISGHRSVSWYQQTPGQGLQFLFEYFSETQRNKGNFPGRFSGRQFSNSRSEMNVSTLELGDSALYLCASSLEGNGELFFGEGSRLTVL.